Presented here are 23 T cell receptor beta chains from one specimen sequenced in a study of shared clonotypes between healthy human individuals. The table came from immunoSEQ multiplex PCR; TCRdb's copy has only in-frame clones and leaves some out. The sample contains nearly 750,000 clones, approximately 77% of which appear only once. Sequencing used memory CD4+ T cells sorted from blood. Subset: CD45RA-negative fraction. Every receptor here comes from a woman aged 25-40 years in good health.

This clone has just a few counts. The chain uses TRBV19 and TRBJ2-1, with D maybe TRBD2 (6 bases). V shed 1 base and J shed 12 bases, with 13 bases lying between them. This CDR3 has 13 residues. CDR1 and CDR2 from the germline V gene are LNHDA and SQIVND (reference sequence). The CDR3 reads CASSIVATGGQFF. DNA for the CDR3: TGTGCCAGTAGTATAGTAGCTACCGGGGGGCAGTTCTTC.

A word on this clone: This could be a read error, since a much larger clone is one nucleotide away. The CDR3 is CASSRTGGTGELFF. CDR3 coding DNA: TGCGCCAGCAGCCGGACAGGGGGCACCGGGGAGCTGTTTTTT. The chain has TRBV5-1 and TRBJ2-2, with TRBD1 matching over 10 bases. This CDR3 has 14 amino acids. The V and J ends lost 4 bases and 4 bases, in that order; junction bases with no gene match: 1. Germline V lookup: CDR1 SGHRS, CDR2 YFSETQ.

The chain links TRBV19 to TRBJ1-1; D is unresolved. The CDR3 has 13 amino acids. Germline lookup yields CDR1 LNHDA and CDR2 SQIVND (reference sequence). The V end was cut by 5 bases, the J end by 6 bases, with 13 bases between. CDR3 residues: CASSPLSPAEAFF. The CDR3 DNA follows: TGTGCCAGTAGTCCCCTCAGCCCGGCTGAAGCTTTCTTT.

This clone was seen only a few times. V is TRBV28 and J is TRBJ1-4; 7 bases are a match to TRBD1. The J segment lost 4 bases and the V segment lost 4 bases, leaving 3 bases of the junction unmatched. This CDR3 region has 14 residues. CDR1 is MDHEN, CDR2 SYDVKM, per germline. DNA of the CDR3: TGTGCCAGCAGTTCGCGGGACAGTAATGAAAAACTGTTTTTT. Its translation: CASSSRDSNEKLFF.

The chain uses TRBV28 and TRBJ1-5; TRBD1 matches 8 bases. This CDR3 contains 14 residues. The V and J ends lost 6 bases and 6 bases, in that order; junction bases with no gene match: 7. CDR1 is MDHEN and CDR2 is SYDVKM in the germline V gene. CDR3 residues: CASRLQGVGQPQHF. DNA of the CDR3: TGTGCCAGCAGACTACAGGGGGTTGGTCAGCCCCAGCATTTT.

V gene TRBV5-1 combines with J gene TRBJ2-2; tentative D call: TRBD1 (6 bases). Per the germline V gene, CDR1 is SGHRS and CDR2 is YFSETQ. CDR3 size: 16 residues. The V end was cut by 4 bases, the J end by 4 bases, with 17 bases between. The CDR3 DNA follows: TGCGCCAGCAGCCCCTTTTCGACAGGCCCCACCGGGGAGCTGTTTTTT. Translating gives CASSPFSTGPTGELFF.

The chain uses TRBV11-1 and TRBJ2-7; 7 bases agree with TRBD1. CDR1 and CDR2 from the germline V gene are SGHAT and FQDESV (reference sequence). This CDR3 contains 13 residues. V trimming: 3 bases; J trimming: 2 bases; junction bases outside the gene matches: 1. In nucleotides, the CDR3 is TGTGCCAGCAGCTTGGGGACAGCCTACGAGCAGTACTTC. This sequence encodes CASSLGTAYEQYF.

The rearrangement links TRBV2 to TRBJ2-5, with 7 bases that match TRBD2. In germline, CDR1 is SNHLY, CDR2 FYNNEI. This CDR3 is built from 15 residues. Trimming at V came to 3 bases and at J to 0 bases, leaving 4 bases not matched to a gene. The CDR3 DNA reads TGTGCCAGCAGTGAGGCTAGCGGCTACCAAGAGACCCAGTACTTC. Translating gives CASSEASGYQETQYF.

The sample holds one count of this clone. V gene TRBV28 combines with J gene TRBJ1-2, with D tentatively TRBD1 (6 bases). The CDR3 has 15 residues. With 6 bases removed from V and 8 bases from J, the gap between germline ends came to 22 bases. Germline assignment: CDR1 MDHEN and CDR2 SYDVKM. CDR3 bases: TGTGCCAGCAGCCCCCCCGAGGGGGGGCGGTTAGGCTACACCTTC. Translating it yields CASSPPEGGRLGYTF.

This chain links TRBV4-1 with TRBJ2-1, with TRBD2 matching 8 bases. V lost 1 base to trimming and J lost 7 bases; unmatched junction nucleotides: 6. The germline CDR1 and CDR2 sequences are MGHRA and YSYEKL. The CDR3 is 15 residues long. Written as DNA, the CDR3 is TGCGCCAGCAGCCAAGCGATAGCGGGATGGAATGAGCAGTTCTTC. Its translation is CASSQAIAGWNEQFF.

The rearrangement joins TRBV28 to TRBJ2-1, with D unclear. The V end was cut by 2 bases, the J end by 3 bases, with 8 bases between. Germline CDR1 reads MDHEN; CDR2 reads SYDVKM. CDR3 length: 14 residues. CDR3 in DNA: TGTGCCAGCAGTTTAGGGCGGATCTACAATGAGCAGTTCTTC. Protein sequence: CASSLGRIYNEQFF.

Comments on this clone: Other DNA sequences in this sample translate to the same CDR3. V gene TRBV27 combines with J gene TRBJ2-7; possible D gene TRBD2, 5 bases. CDR3 length: 14 amino acids. The germline V and J ends were trimmed by 5 bases and 0 bases, with 11 bases remaining between them. Germline CDR1 MNHEY, CDR2 SMNVEV (reference sequence). CDR3 nucleotides: TGTGCCAGCAGTCCCAGGACTGGCTCCTACGAGCAGTACTTC. Translation: CASSPRTGSYEQYF.

The chain joins TRBV7-6 to TRBJ2-3; 11 bases agree with TRBD2. This CDR3 spans 17 amino acids. Germline assignment: CDR1 SGHVS and CDR2 FNYEAQ. J lost 3 bases, V lost 5 bases, and 10 bases had no gene match. CDR3 sequence reads: CASSHPGSGRGTDTQYF. CDR3 DNA: TGTGCCAGCAGCCACCCGGGTAGCGGGAGGGGAACAGATACGCAGTATTTT.

J is TRBJ2-1 and V is TRBV7-9; D gene ambiguous. The CDR3 has 12 amino acids. The V gene lost 0 bases and the J gene lost 9 bases, with 6 bases spanning the gap. CDR1 and CDR2 from the germline V gene are SEHNR and FQNEAQ (reference sequence). The CDR3 DNA follows: TGTGCCAGCAGCTTAGCACAGACTGAGCAGTTCTTC. It is translated as CASSLAQTEQFF. Full variable domain (rest looked up from reference TRBV7-9 and TRBJ2-1): DTGVSQNPRHKITKRGQNVTFRCDPISEHNRLYWYRQTLGQGPEFLTYFQNEAQLEKSRLLSDRFSAERPKGSFSTLEIQRTEQGDSAMYLCASSLAQTEQFFGPGTRLTVL.

The chain recombines TRBV6-1 with TRBJ2-3, with 11 nucleotides matching TRBD1. V was pared by 5 bases and J by 5 bases, with 3 bases of the junction left unmatched. CDR1 and CDR2 (germline): MNHNS, SASEGT. The CDR3 runs 14 residues. CDR3 protein: CASSPGTGGDTQYF. CDR3 nucleotide sequence: TGTGCCAGCAGTCCTGGGACAGGGGGAGATACGCAGTATTTT.

V gene TRBV7-2 combines with J gene TRBJ2-1; D is ambiguous. There are 13 residues in the CDR3. Germline values: CDR1 SGHTA, CDR2 FQGNSA. The germline V and J ends were trimmed by 5 bases and 7 bases, with 12 bases remaining between them. This CDR3 reads CASSPLGNNEQFF. The CDR3 bases are TGTGCCAGCAGCCCATTGGGGAATAATGAGCAGTTCTTC.

This chain uses TRBV6-5 with TRBJ1-1; unclear D gene. Germline V gene data show CDR1 as MNHEY and CDR2 as SVGAGI. V was clipped by 7 bases and J by 0 bases, with 12 bases between them. The CDR3 is 14 amino acids. The CDR3 DNA reads as TGTGCCAGCAACCCTCGCGGGATGAACACTGAAGCTTTCTTT. Translation gives CASNPRGMNTEAFF.

The CDR3 is CASSSPTGPYEQYF. The CDR3 coding sequence is TGTGCCAGCAGTTCACCCACGGGGCCCTACGAGCAGTACTTC. This sequence joins TRBV6-5 and TRBJ2-7; the D gene could be TRBD1 or TRBD2 (5 bases each). Per germline, CDR1 MNHEY and CDR2 SVGAGI. This CDR3 is 14 amino acids long. V dropped 4 bases and J dropped 2 bases, with 12 bases sitting between them.

The chain joins TRBV28 to TRBJ2-2; D unclear. Looked up from germline, CDR1 is MDHEN and CDR2 is SYDVKM. The CDR3 sequence is 16 residues long. Trimming stripped 6 bases from V and 0 bases from J, with 14 bases between. CDR3: CASRTHEFANTGELFF. The DNA of the CDR3 is TGTGCCAGCAGGACCCATGAGTTCGCGAACACCGGGGAGCTGTTTTTT.

This chain joins TRBV29-1 and TRBJ2-1; D is tentatively TRBD1 or TRBD2 (5 bases each). The CDR3 is made up of 14 amino acids. Trimming left V 6 bases short and J 0 bases short, with 12 bases between. The germline CDR1 and CDR2 sequences are SQVTM and ANQGSEA. The CDR3 here is CSVGTPSSYNEQFF. The CDR3 nucleotides read TGCAGCGTGGGGACGCCAAGCTCCTACAATGAGCAGTTCTTC.

This clone is a singleton in its sample. The genes are TRBV29-1 and TRBJ1-4; D ambiguous. Germline values: CDR1 SQVTM, CDR2 ANQGSEA. Trimming cost V 6 bases and J 5 bases, with 13 bases left between them. CDR3 length: 13 residues. The CDR3 DNA reads as TGCAGCGTCGGAGCGGGTGGGAATGAAAAACTGTTTTTT. Protein: CSVGAGGNEKLFF.

This chain uses TRBV7-8 with TRBJ2-3, with 11 nucleotides matching TRBD2. Trimming removed 0 bases from V and 6 bases from J; junction bases left unmatched: 11. This CDR3 spans 18 amino acids. Germline V gene sequence: CDR1 SGHVS, CDR2 FQNEAQ. The DNA of the CDR3 is TGTGCCAGCAGCTTAGCGCCAAGGACTAGCGGGTGGGCTGATACGCAGTATTTT. It codes for CASSLAPRTSGWADTQYF.

With respect to this clone: The same CDR3 is also encoded by other DNA sequences in this sample. The rearrangement uses TRBV5-4 and TRBJ2-2, with 8 bases fitting TRBD2. The junction had 3 bases not matched to a gene; V was cut back by 0 bases and J by 2 bases. The germline CDR1 and CDR2 sequences are SGHNT and YYREEE (reference sequence). CDR3 length: 16 amino acids. CDR3 sequence reads: CASSLGLATNTGELFF. The CDR3 DNA is TGTGCCAGCAGCTTGGGACTAGCGACCAACACCGGGGAGCTGTTTTTT.